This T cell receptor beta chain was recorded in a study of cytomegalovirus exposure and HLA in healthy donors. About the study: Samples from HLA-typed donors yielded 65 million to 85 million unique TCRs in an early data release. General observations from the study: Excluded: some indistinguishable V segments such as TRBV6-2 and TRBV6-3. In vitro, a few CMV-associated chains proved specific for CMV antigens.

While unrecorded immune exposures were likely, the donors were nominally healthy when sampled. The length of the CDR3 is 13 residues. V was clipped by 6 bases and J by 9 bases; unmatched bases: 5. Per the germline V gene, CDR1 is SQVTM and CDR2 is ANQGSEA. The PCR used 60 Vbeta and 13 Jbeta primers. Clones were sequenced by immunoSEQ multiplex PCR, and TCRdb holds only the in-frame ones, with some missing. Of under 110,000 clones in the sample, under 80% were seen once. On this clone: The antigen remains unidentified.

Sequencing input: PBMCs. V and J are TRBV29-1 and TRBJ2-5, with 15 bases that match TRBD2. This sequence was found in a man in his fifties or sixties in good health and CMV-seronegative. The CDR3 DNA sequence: TGCAGCGTCTCGGGACTAGCGGGGGGTGCCCAGTACTTC. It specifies CSVSGLAGGAQYF.